This is a list of T cell receptor beta chains from one sample in a study of T cell responses to AZD1222 COVID-19 vaccine. Generated by immunoSEQ multiplex PCR, the TCRdb table keeps only in-frame clones and is missing some. This table holds 110,000 to 150,000 clones, less than 95% found once. Here the sequenced sample was peripheral blood, taken on day 0 of AZD1222 vaccination. All receptors come from an adult in good health. Each CDR3 is given with its conserved first and last residue. Rows may omit the clone size; those that give it use once, few, many or a size class.

j_gene,abundance,v_gene,CDR3aa
TRBJ2-2,NA,TRBV9,CASSGRDRGTGELFF
TRBJ1-1,NA,TRBV7-9,CASRMGARPKNTEAFF
TRBJ2-5,NA,TRBV7-9,CASSSDRQETQYF
TRBJ1-1,NA,TRBV7-2,CASSSGGGNTEAFF
TRBJ1-2,NA,TRBV7-9,CASSSLQGGGGGYTF
TRBJ1-6,NA,TRBV30,CAWSSGTLSAGRPLHF
TRBJ2-1,NA,TRBV6-5,CASKNRRSSYNEQFF
TRBJ1-2,NA,TRBV10-3,CAISSGTGDGYTF
TRBJ2-2,NA,TRBV18,CASSPRGHTGELFF
TRBJ1-2,NA,TRBV14,CASSQEQVGYGYTF
TRBJ2-3,NA,TRBV2,CASSGRQGGNTQYF
TRBJ2-5,NA,TRBV12-3/TRBV12-4,CASRRTSEETQYF
TRBJ1-3,NA,TRBV19,CASRTDNFSGNTIYF
TRBJ2-2,NA,TRBV30,CAWSVLWDRDTGELFF
TRBJ2-2,NA,TRBV2,CASTSGSFTGELFF
TRBJ1-5,once,TRBV27,CASSSTAAWSGQPQHF
TRBJ2-1,NA,TRBV7-9,CASSQRPGLAGEQFF
TRBJ1-1,NA,TRBV12-3/TRBV12-4,CASSLGNAEAFF
TRBJ1-2,few,TRBV18,CASSPERDRAYGYTF
TRBJ1-5,NA,TRBV19,CASGAWSGVPGNQPQHF
TRBJ2-3,NA,TRBV11-2,CASSPLLNRGTDTQYF
TRBJ2-5,NA,TRBV2,CASLLGSQETQYF
TRBJ2-2,NA,TRBV27,CASSRDSPDTGELFF
TRBJ2-7,NA,TRBV19,CASSPTGLAGDEQYF
TRBJ2-7,NA,TRBV24-1,CATSDFRGDDPGRASPYEQYF
TRBJ2-3,NA,TRBV3-1/TRBV3-2,CASRHDGAITDTQYF
TRBJ2-2,once,TRBV7-7,CASSLGAGGGTGELFF
TRBJ2-1,NA,TRBV9,CASSYDGGQYNEQFF
TRBJ1-4,NA,TRBV5-4,CASSLGVKGELFF
TRBJ1-4,NA,TRBV25-1,CASSEYRGLGEKLFF
TRBJ2-1,NA,TRBV9,CASSPLLRDSEQFF
TRBJ1-6,NA,TRBV3-1/TRBV3-2,CASSQKWLSPLHF
TRBJ2-5,NA,TRBV5-1,CASSRGLAGGVETQYF